A selection of T cell receptor beta chains follows, all from one sample in a study of shared clonotypes between healthy human individuals. Here immunoSEQ multiplex PCR was the method, and the copy in TCRdb shows in-frame clones only, minus some. The repertoire consists of a few million clones, with roughly 90% occurring once and the leading ten covering around 0.35%. The material sequenced was naive CD4+ T cells from PBMCs. The receptors derive from a man younger than 30 in good health. Some clones in this sample may be carry-over from other donors' samples. Both conserved end residues are part of each CDR3. A D gene is named only where the DNA matches it firmly. Where a row states a size, it is once, few, many or the class of an expanded clone; other rows omit it.

NA	NA	TRBV6-1	TRBJ1-1	CASSEDGYRRFLKKNTEAFF	TGTGCCAGCAGTGAAGATGGGTATCGGAGGTTCCTTAAGAAGAACACTGAAGCTTTCTTT
NA	once	TRBV15	TRBJ2-1	CATSSDGPAAYNEQFF	TGTGCCACCAGCAGCGATGGCCCCGCGGCCTACAATGAGCAGTTCTTC
TRBD2	once	TRBV7-6	TRBJ2-7	CASSSPANLAGGGEQYF	TGTGCCAGCAGCTCCCCTGCGAATCTAGCGGGAGGAGGAGAGCAGTACTTC
NA	NA	TRBV6-1	TRBJ2-1	CASSGLVFGEQFF	TGTGCCAGCAGTGGGTTAGTATTCGGTGAGCAGTTCTTC
NA	NA	TRBV6-5	TRBJ2-7	CASSPRNPYEQYF	TGTGCCAGCAGTCCCAGAAACCCCTACGAGCAGTACTTC
NA	NA	TRBV7-3	TRBJ2-5	CASSQRGRGVQETQYF	TGTGCCAGCAGCCAAAGGGGGCGGGGTGTCCAAGAGACCCAGTACTTC
NA	NA	TRBV29-1	TRBJ2-1	CSVARGTKEEQFF	TGCAGCGTTGCCCGGGGTACCAAGGAGGAGCAGTTCTTC
NA	NA	TRBV27	TRBJ1-6	CASSLAGPGGSPLHF	TGTGCCAGCAGTTTAGCAGGCCCAGGCGGTTCACCCCTCCACTTT
NA	once	TRBV5-6	TRBJ1-2	CASSFMGARGYTF	TGTGCCAGCAGCTTCATGGGGGCGCGGGGCTACACCTTC
NA	NA	TRBV6-6	TRBJ1-2	CASRGQSVYGYTF	TGTGCCAGCCGCGGACAGTCCGTCTATGGCTACACCTTC
NA	once	TRBV7-9	TRBJ2-3	CASSTLKGGTDTQYF	TGTGCCAGCAGCACGCTGAAAGGTGGCACAGATACGCAGTATTTT
NA	NA	TRBV7-2	TRBJ2-5	CASSLVALQQETQYF	TGTGCCAGCAGCTTAGTGGCGCTACAGCAAGAGACCCAGTACTTC
NA	NA	TRBV28	TRBJ1-5	CASHTPTLPSNQPQHF	TGTGCCAGCCACACTCCGACTCTTCCTAGCAATCAGCCCCAGCATTTT
TRBD2	NA	TRBV27	TRBJ2-1	CASNPRTSGRAHNEQFF	TGTGCCAGCAACCCGCGGACTAGCGGGAGGGCCCACAATGAGCAGTTCTTC
TRBD2	NA	TRBV7-9	TRBJ2-3	CARGGEAGTDTQYF	TGTGCCCGTGGGGGGGAAGCGGGCACAGATACGCAGTATTTT
NA	NA	TRBV28	TRBJ2-2	CASRTDQGTGELFF	TGTGCCAGCAGAACCGACCAGGGCACCGGGGAGCTGTTTTTT
TRBD1	NA	TRBV6-5	TRBJ1-5	CASSPSRGGHQPQHF	TGTGCCAGCAGCCCGTCCCGAGGGGGCCATCAGCCCCAGCATTTT
TRBD1	NA	TRBV5-4	TRBJ1-1	CASSLMTTGGAEAFF	TGTGCCAGCAGCCTAATGACGACAGGGGGTGCTGAAGCTTTCTTT
NA	once	TRBV6-1	TRBJ2-7	CASSESGWGRGSYEQYF	TGTGCCAGCAGTGAAAGCGGTTGGGGCAGGGGTAGCTACGAGCAGTACTTC
NA	NA	TRBV9	TRBJ1-1	CASSPVGGGTEAFF	TGTGCCAGCAGCCCGGTCGGGGGAGGCACTGAAGCTTTCTTT
TRBD1	NA	TRBV6-1	TRBJ2-2	CASSGRQGATGELFF	TGTGCCAGCAGTGGAAGACAGGGAGCCACCGGGGAGCTGTTTTTT
TRBD2	NA	TRBV5-1	TRBJ2-1	CASSLAVTSGTEQFF	TGCGCCAGCAGCTTGGCCGTCACTAGCGGGACTGAGCAGTTCTTC
NA	NA	TRBV7-2	TRBJ1-2	CASSSNAGRPYGYTF	TGTGCCAGCAGCTCGAACGCGGGGCGCCCCTATGGCTACACCTTC
TRBD1	NA	TRBV5-1	TRBJ1-1	CASSWGTGQYTEAFF	TGCGCCAGCAGCTGGGGGACAGGGCAATACACTGAAGCTTTCTTT
TRBD2	NA	TRBV18	TRBJ2-1	CASSPSSGIEQFF	TGTGCCAGCTCACCCTCGAGCGGGATTGAGCAGTTCTTC
TRBD2	NA	TRBV5-4	TRBJ2-2	CASSFLAGVNTGELFF	TGTGCCAGCAGCTTCTTAGCGGGAGTGAACACCGGGGAGCTGTTTTTT
NA	NA	TRBV7-2	TRBJ1-1	CASAFSMNTEAFF	TGTGCCAGCGCCTTTAGTATGAACACTGAAGCTTTCTTT
NA	NA	TRBV5-1	TRBJ2-7	CASSLVAPPYEQYF	TGCGCCAGCAGCTTGGTTGCGCCCCCCTACGAGCAGTACTTC
NA	NA	TRBV5-4	TRBJ2-1	CASSFPQANEQFF	TGTGCCAGCAGCTTCCCACAGGCTAATGAGCAGTTCTTC
NA	NA	TRBV7-3	TRBJ2-3	CASSGPSTDTQYF	TGTGCCAGCAGCGGACCTAGCACAGATACGCAGTATTTT
TRBD1	NA	TRBV29-1	TRBJ1-3	CSVRTGDGNTIYF	TGCAGCGTCCGAACAGGGGATGGAAACACCATATATTTT
NA	NA	TRBV6-1	TRBJ2-5	CASSELDLRWETQYF	TGTGCCAGCAGTGAACTCGACCTCAGATGGGAGACCCAGTACTTC
NA	NA	TRBV11-3	TRBJ2-2	CASSRFLANTGELFF	TGTGCCAGCAGTCGCTTCCTAGCGAACACCGGGGAGCTGTTTTTT
NA	NA	TRBV27	TRBJ2-7	CASSLAGYEQYF	TGTGCCAGCAGTTTAGCTGGCTACGAGCAGTACTTC
TRBD2	NA	TRBV5-1	TRBJ2-5	CASSLGLAAYQETQYF	TGCGCCAGCAGCTTGGGACTAGCGGCGTACCAAGAGACCCAGTACTTC
NA	once	TRBV6-5	TRBJ1-2	CASSQTVNYGYTF	TGTGCCAGCAGCCAGACAGTTAACTATGGCTACACCTTC
TRBD2	NA	TRBV29-1	TRBJ2-1	CSVEGASGRRSYNEQFF	TGCAGCGTTGAAGGCGCTAGCGGGAGGAGGTCGTACAATGAGCAGTTCTTC
NA	NA	TRBV28	TRBJ1-5	CASSFSSSSNQPQHF	TGTGCCAGCAGTTTCTCTAGCAGCTCCAATCAGCCCCAGCATTTT
NA	NA	TRBV18	TRBJ2-7	CASSPAQIRQGYYEQYF	TGTGCCAGCTCACCAGCGCAAATTCGGCAGGGTTACTACGAGCAGTACTTC
NA	NA	TRBV2	TRBJ1-2	CASSYNYGYTF	TGTGCCAGCAGCTATAACTATGGCTACACCTTC
TRBD1	NA	TRBV19	TRBJ1-5	CASSTARGLGQPQHF	TGTGCCAGTAGTACCGCCAGGGGGCTGGGTCAGCCCCAGCATTTT
NA	NA	TRBV14	TRBJ2-5	CASSPDWTVQETQYF	TGTGCCAGCAGCCCGGATTGGACAGTACAAGAGACCCAGTACTTC
TRBD2	NA	TRBV9	TRBJ2-5	CASSVGLAGGKTQYF	TGTGCCAGCAGCGTAGGCCTAGCGGGGGGGAAGACCCAGTACTTC
NA	NA	TRBV30	TRBJ1-4	CAWSVQENEKLFF	TGTGCCTGGAGTGTTCAGGAAAATGAAAAACTGTTTTTT
TRBD2	NA	TRBV5-1	TRBJ2-3	CASSLDAGADTQYF	TGCGCCAGCAGCTTGGATGCGGGAGCAGATACGCAGTATTTT